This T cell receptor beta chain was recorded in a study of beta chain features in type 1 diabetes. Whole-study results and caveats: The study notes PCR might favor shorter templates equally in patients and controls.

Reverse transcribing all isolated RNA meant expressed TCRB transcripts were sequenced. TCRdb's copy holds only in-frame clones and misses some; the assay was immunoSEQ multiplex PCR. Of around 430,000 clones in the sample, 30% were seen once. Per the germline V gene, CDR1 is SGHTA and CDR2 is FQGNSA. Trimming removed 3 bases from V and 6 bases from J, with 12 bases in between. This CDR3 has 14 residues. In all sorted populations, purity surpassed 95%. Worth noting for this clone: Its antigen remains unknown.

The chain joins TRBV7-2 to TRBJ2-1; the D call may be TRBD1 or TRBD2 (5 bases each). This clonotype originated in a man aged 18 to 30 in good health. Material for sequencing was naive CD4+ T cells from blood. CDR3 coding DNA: TGTGCCAGCAGCTTTGGGGGACCTAGCAATGAGCAGTTCTTC. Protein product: CASSFGGPSNEQFF.